The 8 T cell receptor beta chains below all came from one sample that was sequenced in a study of blood T cells in healthy people across ages. Through a sample-barcoded 5' primer and a J-beta primer mix, a second PCR was run for roughly 7 to 11 cycles. MiXCR was run by TCRdb on the 5' RACE reads, yielding one entry per CDR3 protein. The sample consists of roughly 1.4 million distinct CDR3 sequences, 59% of them appearing once. The sample comprised blood. The source of these receptors is a man between 18 and 29 years old in good health.

The gene calls are TRBV3-1 and TRBJ2-3; 10 bases align to TRBD2. The CDR3 consists of 16 residues. V trimming: 2 bases; J trimming: 9 bases; junction bases outside the gene matches: 11. Germline V gives CDR1 LGHDT, CDR2 YNNKEL (reference sequence). This chain's CDR3 is CASSQTPGVAGGTQYF. DNA for the CDR3: TGTGCCAGCAGCCAAACCCCCGGAGTAGCGGGAGGCACGCAGTATTTT.

The chain is built from TRBV12-3 or TRBV12-4 and TRBJ2-3; D is undetermined. The CDR3 length is 16 residues. V lost 4 bases and J 0 bases, leaving 14 bases between the germline ends. This chain's CDR3 is CASSSGPNPSTDTQYF. The CDR3 DNA is TGTGCCAGCAGTTCCGGACCAAACCCTAGCACAGATACGCAGTATTTT.

The chain joins TRBV20-1 to TRBJ1-5; the D is unclear. The CDR3 extends over 16 amino acids. Trimming removed 3 bases from V and 4 bases from J, with 19 bases in between. CDR1 is DFQATT, CDR2 SNEGSKA, per germline (reference sequence). The CDR3 DNA is TGCAGTGCTAGGAAGGCGTGGGCAGAATTAAATCAGCCCCAGCATTTT. Protein sequence: CSARKAWAELNQPQHF.

The chain combines TRBV6-4 with TRBJ2-1; 10 bases align to TRBD2. The V gene's germline CDR1 is MRHNA and CDR2 SNTAGT. The CDR3 spans 15 residues. V lost 0 bases, J lost 5 bases, and 1 base stayed unmatched. CDR3 sequence: CASSDSLAGNNEQFF. CDR3 in DNA: TGTGCCAGCAGTGACTCACTAGCGGGAAACAATGAGCAGTTCTTC.

The gene calls are TRBV4-2 and TRBJ1-1, with D unclear. CDR3 size: 12 residues. From germline, CDR1 is LGHNA and CDR2 YNFKEQ. With 8 bases removed from V and 1 base from J, the gap between germline ends came to 8 bases. As DNA, the CDR3 is TGTGCCAGCTCGACCACGAACACTGAAGCTTTCTTT. Residues: CASSTTNTEAFF.

This clonotype was found once. This chain uses TRBV6-2 or TRBV6-3 with TRBJ1-5; no reliable D call. Trimming left V 2 bases short and J 7 bases short, with 9 bases between. This CDR3 contains 13 residues. The germline V gene encodes CDR1 MNHEY and CDR2 SVGEGT. CDR3 coding DNA: TGTGCCAGCAGTTACGATGTGGGACAGCCCCAGCATTTT. This sequence encodes CASSYDVGQPQHF.

This clonotype was seen more than once but under ten times. The chain employs TRBV27 and TRBJ2-1; possibly TRBD2 for D (7 bases). The CDR3 runs to 15 residues. Looked up from germline, CDR1 is MNHEY and CDR2 is SMNVEV (reference sequence). V lost 6 bases and J 8 bases, leaving 20 bases between the germline ends. The CDR3, as DNA: TGTGCCAGCAGCCCTATTGGGGGGGCGTTCGATGAGCAGTTCTTC. The encoded protein is CASSPIGGAFDEQFF.

Written as DNA, the CDR3 is TGTGCCAGCAGTGAACAGGGGACATCCTACGAGCAGTACTTC. This sequence encodes CASSEQGTSYEQYF. The V gene is TRBV25-1, the J gene TRBJ2-7; tentative D call: TRBD1 (6 bases). The CDR3 is 14 residues long. The V gene lost 2 bases and the J gene lost 1 base, with 9 bases spanning the gap. Per germline, CDR1 MGHDK and CDR2 SYGVNS.